This T cell receptor beta chain was profiled in a study of glioma-infiltrating T cells after dendritic cell vaccination. The overall study: At biweekly intervals, patients got three intradermal dendritic cell vaccine injections.

The PCR used 60 V beta and 13 J beta primers. The method was immunoSEQ multiplex PCR; TCRdb's version includes in-frame clones alone and lacks a portion of them. The sample includes under 100,000 clones, approximately 87% of them seen just once. Patients had residual fresh-frozen tumor tissue and more than two years of survival data. Isocitrate dehydrogenase mutation was absent in all glioblastoma patients. The V end lost 8 bases, the J end lost 5 bases, and 9 bases lay between the germline ends. This CDR3 has 11 residues. The germline V gene encodes CDR1 SGHDT and CDR2 YYEEEE. The sample here was blood, taken before dendritic cell vaccination. The source of this sequence is a human donor with glioblastoma. The J gene is TRBJ2-3, the V gene TRBV5-6; no reliable D call. The CDR3 loop reads CASTRLDTQYF. Here the CDR3 DNA reads TGTGCCAGTACCCGGTTAGATACGCAGTATTTT.